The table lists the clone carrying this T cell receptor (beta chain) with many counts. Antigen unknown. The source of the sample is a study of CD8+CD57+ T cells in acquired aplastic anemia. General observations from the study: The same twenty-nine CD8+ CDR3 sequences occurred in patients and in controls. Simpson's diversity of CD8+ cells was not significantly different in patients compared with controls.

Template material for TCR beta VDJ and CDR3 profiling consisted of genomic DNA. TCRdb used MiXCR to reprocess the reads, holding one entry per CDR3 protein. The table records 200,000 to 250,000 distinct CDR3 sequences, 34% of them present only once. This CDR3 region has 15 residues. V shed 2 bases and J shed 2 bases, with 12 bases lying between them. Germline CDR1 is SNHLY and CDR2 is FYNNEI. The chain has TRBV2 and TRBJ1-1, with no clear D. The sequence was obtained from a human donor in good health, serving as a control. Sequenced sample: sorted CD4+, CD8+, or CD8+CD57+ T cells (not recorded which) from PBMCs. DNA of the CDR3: TGTGCCAGCAGTGAATTGGGGTTTGAAAACACTGAAGCTTTCTTT. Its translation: CASSELGFENTEAFF.